Listed below are T cell receptor beta chains from one sample, sequenced in a study of cytomegalovirus exposure and HLA in healthy donors. Method: immunoSEQ multiplex PCR; TCRdb's copy keeps in-frame clones and lacks some. The profile shows 170,000 or so clones, roughly 78% of them singletons. The sequenced sample was PBMCs. The receptors originated from a woman aged 50 to 60 in good health and CMV-seropositive. Each CDR3 is given with its conserved first and last residue.

v_gene,j_gene,CDR3aa
TRBV10-3,TRBJ1-2,CAISETSRGGNYGYTF
TRBV9,TRBJ2-3,CASSRADTQYF
TRBV11-3,TRBJ2-1,CASSLDSTDREQFF
TRBV7-9,TRBJ2-5,CASSLGTTGIGSQYF
TRBV6-7,TRBJ2-1,CASSFKPGGASGCNEQFF
TRBV6-1,TRBJ1-4,CASRWAGEEKLFF
TRBV7-6,TRBJ2-7,CASSFVQGASYEQYF
TRBV9,TRBJ2-3,CASNGLATDTQYF
TRBV18,TRBJ1-1,CASSPPEGGAFF
TRBV4-1,TRBJ2-7,CASSQEGPPVGTYEQYF
TRBV5-4,TRBJ1-2,CASSFGDRVYGYTF
TRBV19,TRBJ2-1,CASSMSGNYYNEQFF
TRBV27,TRBJ2-7,CARTSKRCTYEQYF
TRBV13,TRBJ2-3,CASSARITSGGAFSTDTQYF
TRBV30,TRBJ2-1,CAWSVSYYNEQFF
TRBV7-9,TRBJ1-1,CASSPGQTNTEAFF
TRBV10-3,TRBJ2-3,CAISQDRATTDTQYF
TRBV19,TRBJ1-6,CASSTTYRGNSPLHF
TRBV6-5,TRBJ1-2,CASSYSSGQVVYGYTF
TRBV2,TRBJ1-1,CASGRTGNTEAFF
TRBV7-8,TRBJ2-5,CASSFGLAGGRETQYF
TRBV19,TRBJ1-6,CASRRDRNSPLHF
TRBV11-2,TRBJ2-7,CASSFGGGAGEQYF
TRBV30,TRBJ1-5,CAWSLGGKDQPQHF
TRBV6-6,TRBJ2-7,CASSPAGGAGEQYF
TRBV18,TRBJ1-1,CASSPYGGIPEAFF
TRBV6-1,TRBJ1-6,CASSEEEGYASPLHF
TRBV6-1,TRBJ1-6,CASRGRLDSPLHF
TRBV19,TRBJ1-4,CASSIGGVHNEKLFF
TRBV11-2,TRBJ1-3,CASSEVNTIYF
TRBV5-5,TRBJ2-1,CASRTSGYNEQFF
TRBV30,TRBJ2-5,CAWSVGGRGKTQYF
TRBV19,TRBJ2-2,CASSTHQGNANTGELFF
TRBV5-4,TRBJ1-1,CASRPQDITEAFF
TRBV7-8,TRBJ2-7,CASSSPGKLSYEQYF
TRBV11-3,TRBJ2-1,CASSLGGSSYNEQFF
TRBV2,TRBJ2-3,CASKSQGGDTQYF
TRBV5-4,TRBJ2-7,CASSLGASGGFSSYEQYF
TRBV7-3,TRBJ1-1,CASSLGQYTEAFF
TRBV27,TRBJ2-5,CASRGRGGPQETQYF
TRBV4-2,TRBJ1-2,CASTLLRDRGGYGYTF
TRBV2,TRBJ1-2,CASSLSQGLFGYTF
TRBV6-1,TRBJ2-7,CASSEQGLIYEQYF
TRBV14,TRBJ2-6,CASSQVPYGANVLTF
TRBV6-5,-,CASSGVDGSSYEQYF
TRBV13,TRBJ2-7,CASRGPSAYEQYF
TRBV7-9,TRBJ1-1,CASSPVRTVNTEAFF
TRBV7-9,TRBJ1-1,CASSLGGTGAFF
TRBV10-3,TRBJ1-6,CATGQKINNSPLHF
TRBV30,TRBJ1-1,CAWSVMDAGTEAFF
TRBV27,TRBJ2-3,CASSLGRTFSDTQYF
TRBV4-1,TRBJ2-1,CASSQTAGAGGYNEQFF
TRBV6-1,TRBJ2-1,CASSGRGGYSYNEQFF
TRBV10-1,TRBJ2-7,CASGTGGEQYF